This T cell receptor (beta chain) was identified in a study of T cell responses to AZD1222 COVID-19 vaccine. Produced via immunoSEQ multiplex PCR; TCRdb's table is partial and in-frame only. The repertoire consists of just over 70,000 clones, with approximately 81% occurring once and the leading ten covering just over 20%. This material consisted of peripheral blood, taken on day 0 of AZD1222 vaccination. The receptor comes from an adult in good health.

CDR3 DNA sequence: TGCGCCAGCAGCTTGAGACAGTCGAACACCGGGGAGCTGTTTTTT. Translating it yields CASSLRQSNTGELFF. This sequence joins TRBV5-1 and TRBJ2-2; maybe TRBD1 (5 bases). CDR3 length: 15 amino acids. V lost 1 base and J 0 bases, leaving 7 bases between the germline ends. In germline, CDR1 is SGHRS, CDR2 YFSETQ.